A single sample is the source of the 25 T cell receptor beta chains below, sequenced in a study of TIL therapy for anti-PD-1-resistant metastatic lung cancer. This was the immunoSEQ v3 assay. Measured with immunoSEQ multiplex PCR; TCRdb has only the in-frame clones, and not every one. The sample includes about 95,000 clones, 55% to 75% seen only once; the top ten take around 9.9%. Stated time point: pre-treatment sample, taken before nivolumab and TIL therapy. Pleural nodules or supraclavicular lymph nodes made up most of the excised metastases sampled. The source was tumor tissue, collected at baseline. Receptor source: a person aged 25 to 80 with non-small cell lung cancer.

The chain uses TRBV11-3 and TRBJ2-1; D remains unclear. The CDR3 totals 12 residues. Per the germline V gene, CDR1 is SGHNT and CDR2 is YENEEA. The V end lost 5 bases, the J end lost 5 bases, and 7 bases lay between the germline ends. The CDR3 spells CASSPANNEQFF. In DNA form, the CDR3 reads TGTGCCAGCAGCCCCGCGAACAATGAGCAGTTCTTC.

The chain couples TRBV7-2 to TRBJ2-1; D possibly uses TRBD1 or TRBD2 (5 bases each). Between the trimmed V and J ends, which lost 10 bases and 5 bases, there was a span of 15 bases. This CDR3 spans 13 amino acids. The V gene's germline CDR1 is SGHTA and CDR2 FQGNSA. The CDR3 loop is CATGWGIHNEQFF. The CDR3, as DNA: TGTGCCACCGGGTGGGGGATCCACAATGAGCAGTTCTTC.

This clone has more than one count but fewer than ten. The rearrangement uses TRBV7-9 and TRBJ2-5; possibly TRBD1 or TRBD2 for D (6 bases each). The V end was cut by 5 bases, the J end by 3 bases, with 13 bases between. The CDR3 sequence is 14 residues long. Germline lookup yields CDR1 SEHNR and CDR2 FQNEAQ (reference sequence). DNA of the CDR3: TGTGCCAGCAGCGAAATAGGGGGGAAAGAGACCCAGTACTTC. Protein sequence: CASSEIGGKETQYF.

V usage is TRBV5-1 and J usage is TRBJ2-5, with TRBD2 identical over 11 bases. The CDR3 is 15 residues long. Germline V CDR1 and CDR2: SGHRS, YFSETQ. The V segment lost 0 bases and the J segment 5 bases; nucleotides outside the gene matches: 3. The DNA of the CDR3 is TGCGCCAGCAGCTTGGCGTTAGCGGGAGGGGAGACCCAGTACTTC. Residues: CASSLALAGGETQYF.

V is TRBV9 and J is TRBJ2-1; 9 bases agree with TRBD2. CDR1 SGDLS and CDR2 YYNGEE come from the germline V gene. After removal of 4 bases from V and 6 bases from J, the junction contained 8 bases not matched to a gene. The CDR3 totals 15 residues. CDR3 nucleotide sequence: TGTGCCAGCAGCTCCCGAGCGGGGGGACGCAATGAGCAGTTCTTC. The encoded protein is CASSSRAGGRNEQFF.

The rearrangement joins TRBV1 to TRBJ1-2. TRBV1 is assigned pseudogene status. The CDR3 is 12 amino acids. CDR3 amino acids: CTSSARNYGYTF. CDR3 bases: TGCACCAGCAGCGCCCGGAACTATGGCTACACCTTC.

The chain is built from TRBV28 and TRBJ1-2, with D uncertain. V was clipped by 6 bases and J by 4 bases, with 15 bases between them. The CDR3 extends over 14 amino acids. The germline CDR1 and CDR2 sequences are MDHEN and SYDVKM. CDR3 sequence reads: CASRIGSGGYGYTF. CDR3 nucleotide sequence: TGTGCCAGCAGGATAGGGTCAGGAGGCTATGGCTACACCTTC.

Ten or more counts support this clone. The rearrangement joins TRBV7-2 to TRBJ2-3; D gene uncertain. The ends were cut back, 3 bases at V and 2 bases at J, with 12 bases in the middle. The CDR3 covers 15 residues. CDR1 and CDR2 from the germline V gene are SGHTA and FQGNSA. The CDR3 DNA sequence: TGTGCCAGCAGCTTTAGGACGGCCTCCACAGATACGCAGTATTTT. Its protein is CASSFRTASTDTQYF.

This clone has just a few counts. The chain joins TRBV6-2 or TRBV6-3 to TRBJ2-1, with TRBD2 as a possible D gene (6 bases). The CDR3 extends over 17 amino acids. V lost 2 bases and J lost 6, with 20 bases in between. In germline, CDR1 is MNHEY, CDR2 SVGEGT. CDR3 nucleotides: TGTGCCAGCAGTTACAACCCCCGGGACCGGGGAGGCAATGAGCAGTTCTTC. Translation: CASSYNPRDRGGNEQFF.

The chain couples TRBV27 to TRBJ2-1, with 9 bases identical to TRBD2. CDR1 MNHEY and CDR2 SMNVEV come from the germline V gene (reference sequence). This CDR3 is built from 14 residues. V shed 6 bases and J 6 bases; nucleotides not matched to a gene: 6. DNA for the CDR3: TGTGCCAGCAGGTGGATTAGCGGGAGCAATGAGCAGTTCTTC. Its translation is CASRWISGSNEQFF.

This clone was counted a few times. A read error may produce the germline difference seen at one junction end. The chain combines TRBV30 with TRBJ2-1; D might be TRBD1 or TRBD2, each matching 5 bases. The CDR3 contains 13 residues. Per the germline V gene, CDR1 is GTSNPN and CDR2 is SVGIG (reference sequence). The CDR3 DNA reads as TGTGCCTGGAGCGTATCCGCCGGGACCACGGAGATCTTC. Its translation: CAWSVSAGTTEIF.

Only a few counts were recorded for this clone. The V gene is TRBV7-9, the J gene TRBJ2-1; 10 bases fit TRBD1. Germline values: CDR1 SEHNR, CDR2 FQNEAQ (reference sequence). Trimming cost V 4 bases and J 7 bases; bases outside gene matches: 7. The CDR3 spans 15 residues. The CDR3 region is CASSSLTGGKNEQFF. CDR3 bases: TGTGCCAGCAGCTCCCTGACAGGGGGCAAGAATGAGCAGTTCTTC.

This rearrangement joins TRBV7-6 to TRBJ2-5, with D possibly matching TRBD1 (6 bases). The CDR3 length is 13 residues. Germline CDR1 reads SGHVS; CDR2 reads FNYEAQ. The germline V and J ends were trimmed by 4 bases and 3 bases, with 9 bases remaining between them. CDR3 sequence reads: CASSYTGKETQYF. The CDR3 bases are TGTGCCAGCAGCTATACAGGGAAAGAGACCCAGTACTTC.

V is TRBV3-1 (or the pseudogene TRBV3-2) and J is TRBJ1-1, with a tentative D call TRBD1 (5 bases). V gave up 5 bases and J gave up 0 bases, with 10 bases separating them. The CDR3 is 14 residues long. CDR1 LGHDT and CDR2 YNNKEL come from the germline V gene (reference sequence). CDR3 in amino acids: CASSSPGLNTEAFF. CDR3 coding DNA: TGTGCCAGCAGCTCCCCAGGGTTGAACACTGAAGCTTTCTTT.

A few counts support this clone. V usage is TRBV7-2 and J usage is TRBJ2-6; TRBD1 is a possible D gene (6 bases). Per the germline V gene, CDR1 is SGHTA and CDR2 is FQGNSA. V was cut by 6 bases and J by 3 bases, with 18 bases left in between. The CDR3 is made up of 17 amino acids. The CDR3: CASRTAGAVSGANVLTF. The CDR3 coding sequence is TGTGCCAGCAGGACGGCAGGGGCAGTGAGTGGGGCCAACGTCCTGACTTTC. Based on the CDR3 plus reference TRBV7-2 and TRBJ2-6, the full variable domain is GAGVSQSPSNKVTEKGKDVELRCDPISGHTALYWYRQSLGQGLEFLIYFQGNSAPDKSGLPSDRFSAERTGGSVSTLTIQRTQQEDSAVYLCASRTAGAVSGANVLTFGAGSRLTVL.

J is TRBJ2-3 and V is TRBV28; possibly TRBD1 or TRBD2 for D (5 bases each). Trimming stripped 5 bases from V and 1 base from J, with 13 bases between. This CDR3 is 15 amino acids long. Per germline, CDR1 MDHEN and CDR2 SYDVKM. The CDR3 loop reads CASSPGRIRTDTQYF. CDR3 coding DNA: TGTGCCAGCAGTCCGGGACGGATCCGCACAGATACGCAGTATTTT.

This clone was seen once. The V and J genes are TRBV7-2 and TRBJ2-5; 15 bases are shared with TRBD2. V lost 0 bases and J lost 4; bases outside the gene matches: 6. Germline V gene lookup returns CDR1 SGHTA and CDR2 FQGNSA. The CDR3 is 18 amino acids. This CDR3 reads CASSLAGLAGGFTETQYF. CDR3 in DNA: TGTGCCAGCAGCTTAGCCGGACTAGCGGGGGGGTTCACAGAGACCCAGTACTTC.

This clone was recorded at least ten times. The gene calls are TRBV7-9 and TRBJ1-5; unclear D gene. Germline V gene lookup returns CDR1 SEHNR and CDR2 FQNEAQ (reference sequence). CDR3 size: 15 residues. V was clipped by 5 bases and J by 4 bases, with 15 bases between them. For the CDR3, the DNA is TGTGCCAGCAGCGCCTCCGGACCAATTAATCAGCCCCAGCATTTT. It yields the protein CASSASGPINQPQHF. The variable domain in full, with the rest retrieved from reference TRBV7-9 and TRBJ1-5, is DTGVSQNPRHKITKRGQNVTFRCDPISEHNRLYWYRQTLGQGPEFLTYFQNEAQLEKSRLLSDRFSAERPKGSFSTLEIQRTEQGDSAMYLCASSASGPINQPQHFGDGTRLSIL.

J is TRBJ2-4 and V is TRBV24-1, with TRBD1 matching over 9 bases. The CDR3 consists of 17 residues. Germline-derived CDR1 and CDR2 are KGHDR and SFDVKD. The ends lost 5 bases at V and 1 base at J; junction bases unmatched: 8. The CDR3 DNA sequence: TGTGCCACCAGTGGGGCGACAGGACAGGGGGCCAAAAACATTCAGTACTTC. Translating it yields CATSGATGQGAKNIQYF.

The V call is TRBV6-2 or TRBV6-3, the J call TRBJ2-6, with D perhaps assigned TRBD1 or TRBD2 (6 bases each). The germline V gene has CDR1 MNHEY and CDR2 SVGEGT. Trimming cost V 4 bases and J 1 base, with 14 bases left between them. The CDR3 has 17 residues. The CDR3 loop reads CASSWGQGRSGANVLTF. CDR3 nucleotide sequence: TGTGCCAGCAGTTGGGGGCAGGGGAGGTCTGGGGCCAACGTCCTGACTTTC.

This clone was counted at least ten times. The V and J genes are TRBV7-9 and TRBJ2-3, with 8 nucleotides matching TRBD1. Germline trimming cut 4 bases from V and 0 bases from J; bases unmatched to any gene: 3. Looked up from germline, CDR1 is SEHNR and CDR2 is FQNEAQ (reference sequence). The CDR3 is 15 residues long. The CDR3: CASSSGQVSTDTQYF. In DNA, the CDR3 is TGTGCCAGCAGCTCGGGACAGGTTAGCACAGATACGCAGTATTTT. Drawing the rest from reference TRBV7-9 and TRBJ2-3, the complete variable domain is DTGVSQNPRHKITKRGQNVTFRCDPISEHNRLYWYRQTLGQGPEFLTYFQNEAQLEKSRLLSDRFSAERPKGSFSTLEIQRTEQGDSAMYLCASSSGQVSTDTQYFGPGTRLTVL.

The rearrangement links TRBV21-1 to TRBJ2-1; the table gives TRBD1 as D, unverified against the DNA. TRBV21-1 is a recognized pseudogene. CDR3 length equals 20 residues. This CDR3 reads CASSPRTGGFSGVSYNEQFF. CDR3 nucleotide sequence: TGTGCCAGCAGCCCCAGGACAGGGGGCTTCTCAGGGGTCTCCTACAATGAGCAGTTCTTC.

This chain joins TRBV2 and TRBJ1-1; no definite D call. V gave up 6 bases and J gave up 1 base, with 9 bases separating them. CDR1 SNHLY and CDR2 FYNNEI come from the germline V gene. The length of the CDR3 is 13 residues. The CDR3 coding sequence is TGTGCCAGCAGACTGCAGGCGAACACTGAAGCTTTCTTT. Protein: CASRLQANTEAFF.

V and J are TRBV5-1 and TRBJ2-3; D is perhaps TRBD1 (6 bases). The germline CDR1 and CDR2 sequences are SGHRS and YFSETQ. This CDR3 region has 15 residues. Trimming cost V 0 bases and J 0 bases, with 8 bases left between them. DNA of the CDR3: TGCGCCAGCAGCTTGGGGGGGCTAAGCACAGATACGCAGTATTTT. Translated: CASSLGGLSTDTQYF.

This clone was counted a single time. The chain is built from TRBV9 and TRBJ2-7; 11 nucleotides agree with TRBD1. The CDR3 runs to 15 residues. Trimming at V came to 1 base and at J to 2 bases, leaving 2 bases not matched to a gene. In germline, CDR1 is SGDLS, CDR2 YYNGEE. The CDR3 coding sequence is TGTGCCAGCAGCGTAAAGGGACAGGGGGCCTACGAGCAGTACTTC. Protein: CASSVKGQGAYEQYF.